One and the same sample provided the 24 T cell receptor beta chains below, sequenced in a study of blood T cell repertoires in COVID-19. Repertoires were generated with immunoSEQ multiplex PCR, while TCRdb's copy carries only in-frame clones and drops some. The sample yields roughly 170,000 clones, approximately 84% seen once. Sequencing was carried out using peripheral blood. These receptors all stem from a middle-aged man who had recovered from COVID-19.

This chain connects TRBV7-2 to TRBJ2-1; 9 bases agree with TRBD2. Germline V CDR1 and CDR2: SGHTA, FQGNSA. The CDR3 length is 15 residues. The V segment lost 2 bases and the J segment 5 bases; nucleotides outside the gene matches: 4. The DNA of the CDR3 is TGTGCCAGCAGCTTATTTGCGGGAGGGGACAATGAGCAGTTCTTC. As protein: CASSLFAGGDNEQFF.

J is TRBJ2-5 and V is TRBV5-4; D is perhaps TRBD2 (6 bases). Germline V gives CDR1 SGHNT, CDR2 YYREEE (reference sequence). This CDR3 has 15 residues. V gave up 4 bases and J gave up 2 bases, with 15 bases separating them. As DNA, the CDR3 is TGTGCCAGCAGCCCGGGGGAGATTTTACAAGAGACCCAGTACTTC. Translated: CASSPGEILQETQYF.

The chain has TRBV5-4 and TRBJ2-5, with TRBD2 matching over 11 bases. V shed 4 bases, J shed 4 bases, and the junction held 3 bases outside the gene matches. This CDR3 contains 14 residues. Germline CDR1 reads SGHNT; CDR2 reads YYREEE (reference sequence). CDR3 nucleotides: TGTGCCAGCAGCCGAGGACTAGCGGGAGAGACCCAGTACTTC. Its protein product is CASSRGLAGETQYF.

This sequence joins TRBV18 and TRBJ2-3; D gene ambiguous. Germline V gene sequence: CDR1 KGHSH, CDR2 LQKENI. Trimming removed 2 bases from V and 1 base from J, with 10 bases in between. The CDR3 length is 15 residues. Here the CDR3 DNA reads TGTGCCAGCTCACCAGGGCCCACAGGCACAGATACGCAGTATTTT. It encodes CASSPGPTGTDTQYF.

This clone appeared once. The CDR3 loop reads CASSQDKGQALPYGYTF. The CDR3 nucleotides read TGTGCCAGCAGCCAAGATAAAGGACAGGCCCTACCCTATGGCTACACCTTC. The V and J genes are TRBV4-2 and TRBJ1-2; TRBD1 aligns across 7 bases. With V trimmed by 0 bases and J by 4 bases, 11 bases remained unmatched. The V gene's germline CDR1 is LGHNA and CDR2 YNFKEQ. CDR3 length equals 17 residues.

The chain joins TRBV4-3 to TRBJ2-5; weak D call: TRBD1 (6 bases). The CDR3 has 17 residues. V shed 1 base and J shed 2 bases, with 17 bases lying between them. Per the germline V gene, CDR1 is LGHNA and CDR2 is YSLEER. The CDR3 DNA follows: TGCGCCAGCAGCCAAGTCGCCTTAGCACAGGGACAAGAGACCCAGTACTTC. Amino acid sequence: CASSQVALAQGQETQYF.

J is TRBJ2-2 and V is TRBV3-1 (or the pseudogene TRBV3-2); 11 bases are a match to TRBD2. J lost 1 base, V lost 8 bases, and 0 bases had no gene match. This CDR3 spans 14 amino acids. Germline CDR1 and CDR2: LGHDT and YNNKEL (reference sequence). Written as DNA, the CDR3 is TGTGCCAGCCTAGCGGGGGGGAACACCGGGGAGCTGTTTTTT. It yields the protein CASLAGGNTGELFF.

The chain uses TRBV6-4 and TRBJ1-5; D call uncertain. The CDR3 length is 13 residues. Between the trimmed V and J ends, which lost 5 bases and 5 bases, there was a span of 10 bases. Germline V gene sequence: CDR1 MRHNA, CDR2 SNTAGT. The CDR3 loop is CASSSQWDQPQHF. The DNA for the CDR3 is TGTGCCAGCAGTTCACAGTGGGATCAGCCCCAGCATTTT.

This clone was seen only once. This rearrangement joins TRBV23-1 to TRBJ1-1, with D unclear. TRBV23-1 belongs to the ORF category, with a function that is uncertain. Trimming took off 2 bases at V and 1 base at J, with 2 bases between the two ends. The CDR3 is made up of 12 amino acids. CDR3 sequence (DNA): TGCGCCAGCAGTCAACAGAACACTGAAGCTTTCTTT. Protein sequence: CASSQQNTEAFF.

The J gene is TRBJ2-1, the V gene TRBV2; 7 bases map to TRBD2. Per the germline V gene, CDR1 is SNHLY and CDR2 is FYNNEI. The ends lost 5 bases at V and 8 bases at J; junction bases unmatched: 18. The CDR3 totals 17 residues. The CDR3 loop is CASSQLGGGIGRDEQFF. For the CDR3, the DNA is TGTGCCAGCAGTCAGCTGGGGGGAGGGATTGGGAGGGATGAGCAGTTCTTC.

A word on this clone: The junction shows a germline mismatch at one end, possibly a read error. The chain recombines TRBV4-1 with TRBJ2-1; TRBD2 matches 10 bases. This CDR3 has 16 amino acids. Germline CDR1 and CDR2: MGHRA and YSYEKL. CDR3 region: CASSQGLAAYDNEQFF. CDR3 coding DNA: TGCGCCAGCAGTCAAGGACTAGCGGCTTACGACAATGAGCAGTTCTTC.

The chain recombines TRBV5-1 with TRBJ1-2; 8 bases match TRBD1. Germline V gives CDR1 SGHRS, CDR2 YFSETQ. V was pared by 1 base and J by 8 bases, with 10 bases of the junction left unmatched. This CDR3 region has 15 residues. CDR3 protein: CASSLTTGGFGGYTF. CDR3 sequence (DNA): TGCGCCAGCAGCTTGACAACAGGGGGGTTTGGAGGCTACACCTTC.

V gene TRBV19 combines with J gene TRBJ2-3; no clear D gene. Deletions cut 3 bases from V and 0 bases from J, with 10 bases between. The CDR3 totals 15 residues. Germline values: CDR1 LNHDA, CDR2 SQIVND (reference sequence). The chain's CDR3 is CASSMARLSTDTQYF. The DNA for the CDR3 is TGTGCCAGTAGTATGGCTAGGCTGAGCACAGATACGCAGTATTTT.

The CDR3 region has the DNA TGTGCCAGCTCACTTAATTCAGGGGAGGGGAAAAAGCAGTACTTC. Protein: CASSLNSGEGKKQYF. The chain recombines TRBV18 with TRBJ2-7, with TRBD2 as a possible D gene (7 bases). Trimming took 4 bases from V and 8 from J, leaving 21 bases between them. The CDR3 loop spans 15 amino acids. CDR1 KGHSH and CDR2 LQKENI come from the germline V gene.

This chain links TRBV5-8 with TRBJ1-5; D remains unclear. V lost 0 bases, J lost 2 bases, and 9 bases lay in between. This CDR3 is built from 15 residues. Germline lookup yields CDR1 SGHTS and CDR2 YDEGEE. The CDR3 region is CASSLVRVGNQPQHF. DNA for the CDR3: TGTGCCAGCAGCTTGGTGAGAGTCGGCAATCAGCCCCAGCATTTT. The full variable domain, with the rest looked up from reference TRBV5-8 and TRBJ1-5, is EAGVTQSPTHLIKTRGQQATLRCSPISGHTSVYWYQQALGLGLQFLLWYDEGEERNRGNFPPRFSGRQFPNYSSELNVNALELEDSALYLCASSLVRVGNQPQHFGDGTRLSIL.

V and J are TRBV19 and TRBJ2-5; D remains unclear. The germline V gene encodes CDR1 LNHDA and CDR2 SQIVND (reference sequence). The CDR3 has 14 amino acids. With 3 bases removed from V and 1 base from J, the gap between germline ends came to 9 bases. This CDR3 is CASSIRHLQETQYF. The CDR3 DNA sequence: TGTGCCAGTAGTATCAGGCATCTCCAAGAGACCCAGTACTTC.

J is TRBJ2-3 and V is TRBV5-4; 14 bases map to TRBD2. Unmatched junction bases numbered 6, after V lost 4 bases and J lost 5 bases. Germline values: CDR1 SGHNT, CDR2 YYREEE (reference sequence). This CDR3 has 16 residues. CDR3 protein: CASSPGLAGGEDTQYF. The CDR3 DNA reads TGTGCCAGCAGCCCCGGACTAGCGGGAGGAGAAGATACGCAGTATTTT.

The V and J genes are TRBV23-1 and TRBJ2-5; tentatively, D is TRBD1 (6 bases). TRBV23-1 is sorted into the ORF group, with uncertain function. This CDR3 spans 14 amino acids. V lost 6 bases, J lost 1 base, and 12 bases lay in between. The CDR3 nucleotides read TGCGCCAGCAGCCCCGGACAGACCCAAGAGACCCAGTACTTC. Encoded protein: CASSPGQTQETQYF.

The chain recombines TRBV19 with TRBJ2-7; no reliable D call. The CDR3 is made up of 11 amino acids. Germline-derived CDR1 and CDR2 are LNHDA and SQIVND (reference sequence). V was trimmed by 4 bases and J by 4 bases, leaving 5 bases between them. As DNA, the CDR3 is TGTGCCAGTAGTAATCTTTACGAGCAGTACTTC. It yields the protein CASSNLYEQYF.

The V call is TRBV19, the J call TRBJ1-3; weak D call: TRBD1 (6 bases). The CDR3 runs 14 residues. Trimming pared 3 bases from V and 3 bases from J, leaving 9 bases between. CDR1 and CDR2 from the germline V gene are LNHDA and SQIVND (reference sequence). CDR3 sequence reads: CASSIVQGGNTIYF. The CDR3, as DNA: TGTGCCAGTAGTATCGTACAGGGTGGAAACACCATATATTTT.

This chain connects TRBV7-6 to TRBJ2-7; 11 positions agree with TRBD2. The trim removed 4 bases at V and 3 bases at J, leaving 5 bases unmatched. CDR1 and CDR2 from the germline V gene are SGHVS and FNYEAQ. The length of the CDR3 is 15 residues. The CDR3 region has the DNA TGTGCCAGCAGCTCGACTAGCGGGGCTTTCTACGAGCAGTACTTC. Translating it yields CASSSTSGAFYEQYF.

The CDR3 nucleotides are TGTGCCACCAGTGATCCGGGACAGGGGGCGGTTTTCGAAGAGACCCAGTACTTC. Residues: CATSDPGQGAVFEETQYF. The chain carries TRBV24-1 and TRBJ2-5, with TRBD1 matching over 12 bases. This CDR3 has 18 residues. The ends lost 3 bases at V and 3 bases at J; junction bases unmatched: 10. Germline CDR1 and CDR2: KGHDR and SFDVKD.

This clone turned up a few times. The rearrangement joins TRBV28 to TRBJ1-1, with 9 bases identical to TRBD1. V shed 7 bases and J 6 bases; nucleotides not matched to a gene: 3. The germline V gene has CDR1 MDHEN and CDR2 SYDVKM. The CDR3 extends over 12 amino acids. The CDR3 coding sequence is TGTGCCAGCAAAACAGGGGGCCCTGAAGCTTTCTTT. Translation: CASKTGGPEAFF.

The chain carries TRBV7-9 and TRBJ2-5; 11 bases agree with TRBD2. The CDR3 has 17 amino acids. Germline CDR1 is SEHNR and CDR2 is FQNEAQ (reference sequence). Trimming took 5 bases from V and 4 from J; bases not matched to a gene: 12. The CDR3: CASSLLSTSGGGETQYF. The CDR3 DNA reads TGTGCCAGCAGCCTACTCTCAACTAGCGGGGGAGGAGAGACCCAGTACTTC.